The clone carrying this T cell receptor beta chain has only one observation. The method was immunoSEQ multiplex PCR; TCRdb's version includes in-frame clones alone and lacks a portion of them. The sample carries 180,000 or so clones, under 95% recorded once. The sample belongs to a study of T cell responses to AZD1222 COVID-19 vaccine. This CDR3 has 15 residues. Germline lookup yields CDR1 SGHVS and CDR2 FQNEAQ. V was shortened by 1 base and J by 1 base, with 8 bases between the two germline ends. This receptor was obtained from an adult who received the AZD1222 COVID-19 vaccine. Specimen: peripheral blood, collected 28 days after the second AZD1222 dose. This chain connects TRBV7-8 to TRBJ1-5; a possible D gene is TRBD1 (5 bases). This CDR3 reads CASSLDWGSNQPQHF. CDR3 nucleotide sequence: TGTGCCAGCAGCTTAGACTGGGGGAGCAATCAGCCCCAGCATTTT.